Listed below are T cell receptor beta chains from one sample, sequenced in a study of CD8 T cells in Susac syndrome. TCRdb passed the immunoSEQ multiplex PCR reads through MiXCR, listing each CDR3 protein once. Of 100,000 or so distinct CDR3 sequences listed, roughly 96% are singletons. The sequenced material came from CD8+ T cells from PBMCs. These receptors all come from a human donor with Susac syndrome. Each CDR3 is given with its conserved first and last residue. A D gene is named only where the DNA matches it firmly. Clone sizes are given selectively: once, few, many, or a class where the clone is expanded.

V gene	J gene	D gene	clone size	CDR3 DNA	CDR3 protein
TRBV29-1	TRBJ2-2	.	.	TGCAGCGCATCGGGACTGAGGGCCGGGGAGCTGTTTTTT	CSASGLRAGELFF
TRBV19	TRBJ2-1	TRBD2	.	TGTGCCAGTAAGCGGGGGACCTACAATGAGCAGTTCTTC	CASKRGTYNEQFF
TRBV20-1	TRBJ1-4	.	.	TGCAGTGCTAGAGATTTTCGGACAGACCTTGAAAAACTGTTTTTT	CSARDFRTDLEKLFF
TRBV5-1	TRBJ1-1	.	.	TGCGCCAGCAGCTTGTACCTCCAGGGGTCCGAAGGAGGAGCTTTCTTT	CASSLYLQGSEGGAFF
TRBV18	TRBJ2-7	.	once	TGTGCCAGCTCACCGGCAGGGAACCCACACCGCTCCTACGAGCAGTACTTC	CASSPAGNPHRSYEQYF
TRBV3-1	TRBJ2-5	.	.	TGTGCCAGCAGCCAAGAGGGCGATACGGGGACCCAGTACTTC	CASSQEGDTGTQYF
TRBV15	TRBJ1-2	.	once	TGTGCCACCAGCAGAGACAGGGGAACCGGCTATGGCTACACCTTC	CATSRDRGTGYGYTF
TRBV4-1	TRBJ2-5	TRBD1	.	TGCGCCAGCAGCCAGGACAGGGTGGGTGAGACCCAGTACTTC	CASSQDRVGETQYF
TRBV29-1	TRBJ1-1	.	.	TGCAGCGTTGGTTCAGGGCTAGGGACTGAAGCTTTCTTT	CSVGSGLGTEAFF
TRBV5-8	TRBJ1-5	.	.	TGTGCCAGCAGCCCCGGGGATAGGGTTCAGCCCCAGCATTTT	CASSPGDRVQPQHF
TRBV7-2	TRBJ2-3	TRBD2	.	TGTGCCAGCAGCCCCGGGGGGGCAACCAGCACAGATACGCAGTATTTT	CASSPGGATSTDTQYF
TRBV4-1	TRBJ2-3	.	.	TGCGCCAGCAGCCAAGATGGGTCGGGGGCTGATACGCAGTATTTT	CASSQDGSGADTQYF
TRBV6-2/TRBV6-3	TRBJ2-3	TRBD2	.	TGTGCCAGCAGTTACTCAATTGCGGGAGGGGATACGCAGTATTTT	CASSYSIAGGDTQYF
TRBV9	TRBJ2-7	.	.	TGTGCCAGCAGCTCGGCAGGGGCGTCAAACGAGCAGTACTTC	CASSSAGASNEQYF
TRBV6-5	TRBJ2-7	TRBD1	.	TGTGCCAGCAGTTACTCGCCGGGACAGGGGAGTTCCTACGAGCAGTACTTC	CASSYSPGQGSSYEQYF
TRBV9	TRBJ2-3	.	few	TGTGCCAGCAGCGTCGCCCGCACAGATACGCAGTATTTT	CASSVARTDTQYF